These 18 T cell receptor beta chains came from one sample sequenced in a study of T cell responses to AZD1222 COVID-19 vaccine. Produced via immunoSEQ multiplex PCR; TCRdb's table is partial and in-frame only. This sample has 95,000 to 150,000 clones; about 88% occur once, and the top ten carry roughly 2.4%. This sample comprised peripheral blood, obtained on day 0 of AZD1222 vaccination. Receptors were obtained from an adult in good health.

This clone came up a few times. This sequence joins TRBV28 and TRBJ2-2; D perhaps matches TRBD2 (7 bases). CDR1 and CDR2 (germline): MDHEN, SYDVKM. V lost 5 bases and J lost 2, with 12 bases in between. The CDR3 is made up of 15 amino acids. CDR3 region: CASSTGGGNTGELFF. The CDR3 DNA reads TGTGCCAGCAGTACCGGCGGGGGCAACACCGGGGAGCTGTTTTTT. The whole variable domain, filled in from reference TRBV28 and TRBJ2-2, reads DVKVTQSSRYLVKRTGEKVFLECVQDMDHENMFWYRQDPGLGLRLIYFSYDVKMKEKGDIPEGYSVSREKKERFSLILESASTNQTSMYLCASSTGGGNTGELFFGEGSRLTVL.

This clone has just a few counts. The V gene is TRBV9, the J gene TRBJ1-4; 7 positions agree with TRBD1. CDR1 and CDR2 from the germline V gene are SGDLS and YYNGEE. V lost 4 bases to trimming and J lost 6 bases; unmatched junction nucleotides: 9. CDR3 length: 15 amino acids. Written as DNA, the CDR3 is TGTGCCAGCAGCCCACGGACAGGACGGGATGAAAAACTGTTTTTT. Translation: CASSPRTGRDEKLFF.

This sequence joins TRBV7-2 and TRBJ2-1, with no clear D. V was cut by 1 base and J by 5 bases, with 3 bases left in between. This CDR3 contains 12 residues. The germline V gene encodes CDR1 SGHTA and CDR2 FQGNSA. In nucleotides, the CDR3 is TGTGCCAGCAGCTTAGTTAACAATGAGCAGTTCTTC. As protein: CASSLVNNEQFF.

This clone was recorded only once. V is TRBV18 and J is TRBJ2-2; TRBD1 aligns across 7 bases. There are 17 residues in the CDR3. Germline CDR1 KGHSH, CDR2 LQKENI. V was pared by 3 bases and J by 0 bases, with 7 bases of the junction left unmatched. CDR3 in amino acids: CASSPLRQGPNTGELFF. CDR3 nucleotides: TGTGCCAGCTCACCGCTGCGACAGGGACCGAACACCGGGGAGCTGTTTTTT.

The chain has TRBV28 and TRBJ1-2; TRBD1 matches at 7 bases. This CDR3 has 15 amino acids. Germline V CDR1 and CDR2: MDHEN, SYDVKM. J lost 7 bases, V lost 5 bases, and 13 bases had no gene match. The CDR3 region has the DNA TGTGCCAGCAGTGGCCGAGGGGGCGCGTGGGGTGGCTACACCTTC. Translation gives CASSGRGGAWGGYTF.

This chain connects TRBV27 to TRBJ1-3, with TRBD1 identical over 9 bases. The trim removed 2 bases at V and 2 bases at J, leaving 7 bases unmatched. Per germline, CDR1 MNHEY and CDR2 SMNVEV (reference sequence). The CDR3 contains 17 residues. CDR3 residues: CASSLRWDRVTGNTIYF. In DNA form, the CDR3 reads TGTGCCAGCAGTTTAAGGTGGGACAGGGTAACTGGAAACACCATATATTTT.

The chain recombines TRBV18 with TRBJ2-2, with TRBD2 as a possible D gene (6 bases). The germline gives CDR1 KGHSH, CDR2 LQKENI. CDR3 length: 17 amino acids. Trimming removed 3 bases at V and 0 bases at J, with 14 bases between. This CDR3 is CASSPLGGAPNTGELFF. The CDR3, as DNA: TGTGCCAGCTCACCCTTGGGCGGGGCCCCGAACACCGGGGAGCTGTTTTTT. The whole variable domain, remainder taken from reference TRBV18 and TRBJ2-2, is NAGVMQNPRHLVRRRGQEARLRCSPMKGHSHVYWYRQLPEEGLKFMVYLQKENIIDESGMPKERFSAEFPKEGPSILRIQQVVRGDSAAYFCASSPLGGAPNTGELFFGEGSRLTVL.

As concerns this clone: Additional DNA sequences in this sample encode the identical CDR3. The chain joins TRBV5-4 to TRBJ1-1; no firm D call. The V gene lost 0 bases and the J gene lost 4 bases, with 7 bases spanning the gap. Germline-derived CDR1 and CDR2 are SGHNT and YYREEE (reference sequence). The CDR3 has 13 residues. CDR3 protein: CASSLGTATEAFF. DNA for the CDR3: TGTGCCAGCAGCTTGGGGACGGCCACTGAAGCTTTCTTT.

In this sample, this clone turned up a few times. The chain is built from TRBV6-5 and TRBJ1-2; possible D gene TRBD1, 5 bases. Germline V gene data show CDR1 as MNHEY and CDR2 as SVGAGI. This CDR3 has 13 residues. Trimming pared 10 bases from V and 6 bases from J, leaving 18 bases between. CDR3 nucleotide sequence: TGTGCCACCTCGTGGGGCGCGGCCGATGGCTACACCTTC. Its protein is CATSWGAADGYTF.

This clone showed up just once. The germline gene is not matched at one end of the junction; a read error may be the cause. This sequence joins TRBV6-5 and TRBJ2-5, with TRBD1 as a possible D gene (7 bases). The CDR3 spans 15 residues. Germline V gene lookup returns CDR1 MNHEY and CDR2 SVGAGI. CDR3 in amino acids: CTLRGATATQETQYF. CDR3 nucleotide sequence: TGCACCCTCAGGGGGGCAACCGCCACGCAAGAGACCCAGTACTTC.

The chain carries TRBV5-4 and TRBJ2-3; 8 nucleotides align to TRBD1. The CDR3 is 16 residues long. V shed 4 bases and J 0 bases; nucleotides not matched to a gene: 7. The V gene's germline CDR1 is SGHNT and CDR2 YYREEE (reference sequence). CDR3 protein: CASSPGQGTSTDTQYF. Written as DNA, the CDR3 is TGTGCCAGCAGCCCCGGACAGGGCACTAGCACAGATACGCAGTATTTT.

This clone was observed a single time. J is TRBJ2-7 and V is TRBV5-4; 16 bases match TRBD2. V lost 3 bases, J lost 5 bases, and 8 bases stayed unmatched. In germline, CDR1 is SGHNT, CDR2 YYREEE (reference sequence). This CDR3 region has 17 residues. Here the CDR3 reads CASSSGTSGRALDEQYF. The CDR3 DNA sequence: TGTGCCAGCAGCTCAGGGACTAGCGGGAGGGCCCTCGACGAGCAGTACTTC.

This chain links TRBV7-3 with TRBJ2-3; TRBD2 matches 8 bases. The V and J ends lost 2 bases and 6 bases, in that order; junction bases with no gene match: 4. The CDR3 consists of 14 residues. The germline V gene has CDR1 SGHTA and CDR2 FQGTGA. Here the CDR3 DNA reads TGTGCCAGCAGCTTAGCGGGAGGAGGGGATACGCAGTATTTT. Encoded protein: CASSLAGGGDTQYF.

The CDR3, as DNA: TGCGCCAGCAGCCCCAGGTGGGAGGCCGACTCCTACGAGCAGTACTTC. As protein: CASSPRWEADSYEQYF. The chain has TRBV23-1 and TRBJ2-7; perhaps TRBD2 as D (6 bases). TRBV23-1 is placed among ORFs of uncertain function. The CDR3 covers 16 residues. Trimming took off 6 bases at V and 0 bases at J, with 18 bases between the two ends.

This clone has more than one count but fewer than ten. This chain links TRBV19 with TRBJ1-1; D is ambiguous. The V end was cut by 3 bases, the J end by 5 bases, with 7 bases between. This CDR3 is built from 12 residues. Per the germline V gene, CDR1 is LNHDA and CDR2 is SQIVND (reference sequence). The CDR3 region has the DNA TGTGCCAGTAGTATCCTAGGGACTGAAGCTTTCTTT. Translating it yields CASSILGTEAFF.

This sequence joins TRBV5-1 and TRBJ1-4; the D gene is possibly TRBD1 (6 bases). The V and J ends lost 2 bases and 5 bases respectively, with 10 bases between them. CDR3 length: 14 amino acids. Germline loops: CDR1 SGHRS, CDR2 YFSETQ. This CDR3 reads CASSFQGSNEKLFF. The CDR3 nucleotides read TGCGCCAGCAGCTTTCAGGGGTCGAATGAAAAACTGTTTTTT. The variable domain in full, with the rest retrieved from reference TRBV5-1 and TRBJ1-4, is KAGVTQTPRYLIKTRGQQVTLSCSPISGHRSVSWYQQTPGQGLQFLFEYFSETQRNKGNFPGRFSGRQFSNSRSEMNVSTLELGDSALYLCASSFQGSNEKLFFGSGTQLSVL.

The chain combines TRBV9 with TRBJ2-6; TRBD1 or TRBD2 may be the D gene (6 bases each). Germline V gives CDR1 SGDLS, CDR2 YYNGEE. CDR3 size: 15 residues. Deletions cut 4 bases from V and 4 bases from J, with 12 bases between. This CDR3 reads CASSLGGTGANVLTF. CDR3 in DNA: TGTGCCAGCAGCCTAGGGGGGACAGGGGCCAACGTCCTGACTTTC.

This clone has only one observation. The chain joins TRBV29-1 to TRBJ1-1, with 10 bases aligning to TRBD1. Unmatched junction bases numbered 3, after V lost 6 bases and J lost 5 bases. Germline loops: CDR1 SQVTM, CDR2 ANQGSEA. The CDR3 contains 12 residues. The CDR3 DNA follows: TGCAGCGTCGGACAGGGGGGGACTGAAGCTTTCTTT. Translating gives CSVGQGGTEAFF. The variable domain in full, with the rest retrieved from reference TRBV29-1 and TRBJ1-1, is SAVISQKPSRDICQRGTSLTIQCQVDSQVTMMFWYRQQPGQSLTLIATANQGSEATYESGFVIDKFPISRPNLTFSTLTVSNMSPEDSSIYLCSVGQGGTEAFFGQGTRLTVV.